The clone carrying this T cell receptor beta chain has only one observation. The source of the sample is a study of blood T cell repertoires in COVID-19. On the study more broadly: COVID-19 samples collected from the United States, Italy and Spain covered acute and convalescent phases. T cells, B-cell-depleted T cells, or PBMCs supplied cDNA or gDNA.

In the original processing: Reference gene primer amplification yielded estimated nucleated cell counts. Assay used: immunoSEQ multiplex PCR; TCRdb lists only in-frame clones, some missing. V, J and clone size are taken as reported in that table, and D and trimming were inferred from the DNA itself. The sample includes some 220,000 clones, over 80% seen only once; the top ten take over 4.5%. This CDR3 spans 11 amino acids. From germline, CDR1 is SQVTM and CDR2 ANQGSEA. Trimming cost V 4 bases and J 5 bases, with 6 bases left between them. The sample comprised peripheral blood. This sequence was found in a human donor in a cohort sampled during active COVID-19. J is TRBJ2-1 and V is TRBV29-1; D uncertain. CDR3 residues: CSVGHNNEQFF. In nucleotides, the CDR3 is TGCAGCGTTGGGCACAACAATGAGCAGTTCTTC.